The T cell receptor beta chain described here comes from a study of blood T cell repertoires in COVID-19. Across the whole study: PBMCs, B-cell-depleted T cells, or T cells were the source of the cDNA or gDNA that made up the material.

Germline V gives CDR1 MNHEY, CDR2 SVGEGT. The CDR3 is made up of 16 amino acids. V was clipped by 2 bases and J by 3 bases; unmatched bases: 4. Under the authors' procedure: Using reference gene primer amplification, nucleated cell counts were estimated. The table came from immunoSEQ multiplex PCR; TCRdb's copy has only in-frame clones and leaves some out. Clone size and the V and J calls come from that table; the DNA yielded D and trimming. The sample records 200,000 to 300,000 clones, 88% being singletons. This clone was counted once. Individuals drawn from about 26 US areas were about 18 to 95 years old.

Sequences were obtained from PBMCs or T cells enriched from blood (not recorded which). This rearrangement joins TRBV6-2 or TRBV6-3 to TRBJ2-2, with 9 bases fitting TRBD1. The sequence was obtained from a woman in her 40s with acute COVID-19. CDR3 amino acids: CASSYPDRGDTGELFF. In DNA form, the CDR3 reads TGTGCCAGCAGTTACCCTGACAGGGGGGACACCGGGGAGCTGTTTTTT.